The following is a TCR beta chain sequence with its context. This clonotype has a count of ten or more. Its antigen remains undetermined. Per-base quality was not reported, and no clone a single base away is much larger than it. The sample is drawn from a study of regulatory T cells in long-lasting Graves disease (dated by TCRdb to about 2021). A note on the overall study: Persistent Graves' disease was defined as antithyroid drug treatment for over 5 years with persistently positive TSH receptor autoantibodies. Peripheral blood TCR sequencing and RNA sequencing compared persistent Graves' disease patients with newly diagnosed Graves' disease patients. The study was conducted in China and was registered as a clinical trial. TCR sequencing covered approximately 13 persistent and 20 newly diagnosed Graves' disease patients, around 33 samples in total. On average, persistent Graves' disease patients in the clinical cohort had been on antithyroid drugs for approximately ten years.

Library prep was done by multiplex PCR. TCRdb lists the instrument as Illumina HiSeq 4000. TCR beta libraries were built with iRepertoire HTBI primers and Arm-PCR amplification of CDR3 regions. Gel purification was performed on PCR products prior to sequencing. The original methods were these. Across samples, 55 to 80 TRBV and 13 to 15 TRBJ segments were identified and used for gene usage analysis of CDR3 amino acid clonotypes. COPE and FqMerger were used to merge the filtered high-quality paired reads into contigs. BLAST was used to align contigs to IMGT TRBV, TRBD and TRBJ reference genes, with CDR3 defined following IMGT. Any clonotype with a frequency above 0.1% was classified as a highly expanded clone. Repertoire diversity was measured by Shannon entropy, and V-J evenness by the Gini coefficient. A clonotype was considered public if more than one individual shared it. TCRdb applied fastp at Q25 and MiXCR to the public reads, then kept only in-frame beta chains. Records with the same CDR3 protein are collapsed into one entry carrying the most frequent genes and DNA. These V and J calls originate from TCRdb's pipeline instead of the authors' own analysis. This sample comprises about half a million distinct CDR3 sequences, around a fifth of them detected only once. Around 13% of the sample goes to the ten largest clones.

The time point label here, explained by the study, means: persistent/refractory GD, antithyroid drugs over 5 years with positive TRAb. For both TCR sequencing and RNA sequencing, RNA was extracted from PBMCs using TRIzol. The diagnosis of Graves' disease followed American Thyroid Association guidelines. Recruitment of patients was carried out at an endocrinology department in Xi'an, China. From each patient, about 9 milliliters of peripheral blood was collected into an EDTA anticoagulant tube. Ficoll Paque Plus density gradient separation was used to isolate PBMCs, and no additional T cell sorting was done. An Agilent 2100 Bioanalyzer and agarose gel were used to check RNA quality, while a NanoDrop 2000 measured RNA concentration. CDR3 length: 14 amino acids, cysteine to phenylalanine. Here the CDR3 DNA is all that survives: 42 bases in frame from base 1. Between the V and J ends, shortened by 10 bases and 7 bases respectively, the junction contains 22 bases.

Paper-wide results and their limitations: Only the TCR beta chain was sequenced and analyzed. Persistent Graves' disease patients showed lower TCR Shannon entropy and fewer highly expanded clones than newly diagnosed patients, suggesting clonal expansion. Only peripheral blood was studied, because thyroid tissue, the primary lesion, was inaccessible. TRBV28, TRBJ1-2 and TRBJ2-5 were preferentially used in persistent disease, while TRBV20-1 and TRBJ2-1 were favored in newly diagnosed disease. Patients with persistent disease shared more public clonotypes (under 3,000) than newly diagnosed patients did (approximately 970). The authors noted that the small sample size was a limitation that may lower accuracy.

Source: peripheral blood mononuclear cells (PBMCs), taken when the disease was refractory, from a patient treated with antithyroid drugs. The source is a female donor with Graves disease. The rearrangement joined TRBV12-3 or TRBV12-4 to TRBJ1-2; the best D guess is TRBD1, with 6 bases matching. The CDR3 region has the sequence CAIATYREGFGYTF. The DNA reads TGTGCCATCGCGACCTACAGGGAAGGGTTTGGCTACACCTTC.